This TCR beta chain is from a study of T cells after yellow fever vaccination. Study summary: Some fractions had low cell numbers, and these were prepared with SMART-Seq v4 Ultra Low Input. Study results and caveats: Subsequent to the booster, the majority of primary-vaccination clones reappeared (96% CD4, 85% to 90% CD8). A small share of clonotypes appeared in both CD4 and CD8 compartments. The secondary response was weaker but peaked faster, day 5 versus 15.

This clonotype was seen a few times. Its antigen is unidentified. Between the trimmed V and J ends, which lost 2 bases and 9 bases, there was a span of 11 bases. The CDR3 length is 13 residues. CDR1 and CDR2 from the germline V gene are LNHNV and YYDKDF (reference sequence). From the 5' RACE reads, TCRdb called clonotypes with MiXCR, one entry per CDR3 protein. The table shows 200,000 to 300,000 distinct CDR3 sequences, with over 10% occurring only once. The source was CD4+ T cells sorted from PBMCs, collected 45 days after the yellow fever booster vaccination. The chain carries TRBV15 and TRBJ2-4; TRBD1 is a possible D gene (5 bases). The receptor was derived from a man aged 25 to 40 who received the YFV17D yellow fever vaccine. The CDR3 DNA sequence: TGTGCCACCAGCAGACAGGGCACCAGCATTCAGTACTTC. It is translated as CATSRQGTSIQYF. Drawing the rest from reference TRBV15 and TRBJ2-4, the complete variable domain is DAMVIQNPRYQVTQFGKPVTLSCSQTLNHNVMYWYQQKSSQAPKLLFHYYDKDFNNEADTPDNFQSRRPNTSFCFLDIRSPGLGDTAMYLCATSRQGTSIQYFGAGTRLSVL.